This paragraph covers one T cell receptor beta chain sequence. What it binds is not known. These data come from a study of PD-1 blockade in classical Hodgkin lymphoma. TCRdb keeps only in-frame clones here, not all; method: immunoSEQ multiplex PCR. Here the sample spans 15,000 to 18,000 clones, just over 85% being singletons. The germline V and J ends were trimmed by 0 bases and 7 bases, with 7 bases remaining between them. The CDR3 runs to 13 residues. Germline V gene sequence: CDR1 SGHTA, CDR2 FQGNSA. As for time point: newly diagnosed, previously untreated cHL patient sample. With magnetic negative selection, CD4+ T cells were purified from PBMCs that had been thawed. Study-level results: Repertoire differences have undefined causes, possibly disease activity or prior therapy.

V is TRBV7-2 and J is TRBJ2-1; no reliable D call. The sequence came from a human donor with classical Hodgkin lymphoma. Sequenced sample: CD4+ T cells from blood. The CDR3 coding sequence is TGTGCCAGCAGCTTAGCTAGACGGAATGAGCAGTTCTTC. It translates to CASSLARRNEQFF.